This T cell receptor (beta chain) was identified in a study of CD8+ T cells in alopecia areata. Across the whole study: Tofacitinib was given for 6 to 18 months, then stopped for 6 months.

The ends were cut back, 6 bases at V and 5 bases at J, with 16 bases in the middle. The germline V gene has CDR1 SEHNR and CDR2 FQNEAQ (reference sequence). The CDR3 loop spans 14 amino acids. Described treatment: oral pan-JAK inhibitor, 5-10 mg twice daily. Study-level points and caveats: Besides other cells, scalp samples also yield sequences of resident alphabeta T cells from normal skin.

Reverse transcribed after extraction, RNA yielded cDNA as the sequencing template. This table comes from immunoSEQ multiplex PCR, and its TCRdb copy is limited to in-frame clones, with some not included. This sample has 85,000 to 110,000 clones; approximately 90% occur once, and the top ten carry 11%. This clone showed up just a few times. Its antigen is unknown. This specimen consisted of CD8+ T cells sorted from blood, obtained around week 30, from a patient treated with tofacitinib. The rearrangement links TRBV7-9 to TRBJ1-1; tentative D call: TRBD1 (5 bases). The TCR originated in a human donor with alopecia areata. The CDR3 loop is CASRPPGFVTEAFF. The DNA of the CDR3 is TGTGCCAGCAGACCTCCAGGGTTTGTAACTGAAGCTTTCTTT.